Below, one T cell receptor beta chain is given with its context. The CDR3 runs 15 residues. V was pared by 4 bases and J by 0 bases, with 10 bases between. CDR1 is LNHDA and CDR2 is SQIVND in the germline V gene (reference sequence). The data are from a study of brain T cells in children with intractable seizures. The protocol was immunoSEQ multiplex PCR, while the TCRdb copy is restricted to in-frame clones and leaves out a portion. The repertoire consists of 110,000 or so clones, with 90% to 95% occurring once and the leading ten covering around 4.1%. The chain uses TRBV19 and TRBJ1-3; the D is unclear. The sample here was peripheral blood, taken at surgery. The receptor comes from a boy younger than two with hemimegalencephaly and intractable seizures. As DNA, the CDR3 is TGTGCCAGTAGTAACCCGCCGGGCTCTGGAAACACCATATATTTT. It codes for CASSNPPGSGNTIYF.